A selection of T cell receptor beta chains follows, all from one sample in a study of blood T cell repertoires in COVID-19. Clones were sequenced by immunoSEQ multiplex PCR, and TCRdb holds only the in-frame ones, with some missing. This table holds 190,000 or so clones, 85% found once. The sample taken for sequencing was PBMCs or T cells enriched from blood (not recorded which). The receptor source for this set is a man aged 35 to 55 who had recovered from COVID-19. CDR3s include the opening cysteine and the closing phenylalanine or tryptophan. A D gene is named only where the DNA matches it firmly. For some rows the clone size is stated as once, few or many, or as a class when expanded; others skip it.

v_gene	abundance	d_gene	j_gene	CDR3aa	CDR3nt
TRBV18	NA	NA	TRBJ1-1	CASSPLQENTEAFF	TGTGCCAGCTCACCACTCCAGGAGAACACTGAAGCTTTCTTT
TRBV13	NA	TRBD1	TRBJ2-7	CASSQRGQVLGEQYF	TGTGCCAGCAGCCAGAGAGGACAGGTTTTGGGCGAGCAGTACTTC
TRBV2	NA	TRBD1	TRBJ1-1	CASSKTPGQGASITEAFF	TGTGCCAGCAGCAAGACCCCGGGACAGGGGGCTTCGATCACTGAAGCTTTCTTT
TRBV2	NA	NA	TRBJ2-1	CASTAGPYNEQFF	TGTGCCAGCACGGCAGGCCCCTACAATGAGCAGTTCTTC
TRBV4-1	NA	NA	TRBJ2-3	CASTKEPSRSTDTQYF	TGCGCCAGCACCAAAGAGCCTAGCCGAAGCACAGATACGCAGTATTTT
TRBV24-1	NA	NA	TRBJ2-7	CATRVREQYF	TGTGCCACCAGGGTGAGGGAGCAGTACTTC
TRBV5-1	NA	TRBD1	TRBJ1-2	CASSRQGNDYGYTF	TGCGCCAGCAGCCGACAGGGGAACGACTATGGCTACACCTTC
TRBV14	NA	TRBD2	TRBJ2-7	CASSHGLAEQYF	TGTGCCAGCAGCCACGGACTAGCAGAGCAGTACTTC
TRBV10-3	NA	NA	TRBJ1-2	CAISEVREYGYTF	TGTGCCATCAGTGAGGTCCGGGAATATGGCTACACCTTC
TRBV27	NA	NA	TRBJ1-1	CASSFNELGGGAFF	TGTGCCAGCAGTTTTAACGAGTTGGGAGGTGGTGCTTTCTTT
TRBV19	NA	NA	TRBJ1-5	CASSPRDYSNQPQHF	TGTGCCAGTAGTCCCAGGGATTATAGCAATCAGCCCCAGCATTTT
TRBV5-5	once	TRBD1	TRBJ2-1	CAGLSDPGQGYNEQFF	TGTGCCGGACTGTCAGACCCGGGACAGGGTTACAATGAGCAGTTCTTC
TRBV9	NA	NA	TRBJ2-5	CASSPGPAGKETQYF	TGTGCCAGCAGCCCAGGACCTGCCGGGAAAGAGACCCAGTACTTC
TRBV9	NA	TRBD2	TRBJ2-7	CASSPGGLEEQYF	TGTGCCAGCAGCCCGGGGGGGTTAGAAGAGCAGTACTTC
TRBV7-9	NA	NA	TRBJ2-2	CASSPGRPGELFF	TGTGCCAGCAGCCCAGGGAGGCCCGGGGAGCTGTTTTTT
TRBV30	once	NA	TRBJ1-5	CAWSVTGNQPQHF	TGTGCCTGGAGTGTGACAGGCAATCAGCCCCAGCATTTT
TRBV9	NA	NA	TRBJ2-6	CASSGEHRASGANVLTF	TGTGCCAGCAGCGGGGAACACAGGGCTTCTGGGGCCAACGTCCTGACTTTC
TRBV20-1	NA	NA	TRBJ1-5	CSALSYGAQHF	TGCAGTGCCCTGAGTTACGGGGCCCAGCATTTT
TRBV28	NA	TRBD1	TRBJ2-7	CASSSIQGVVNEQYF	TGTGCCAGCAGTTCGATACAGGGGGTGGTAAACGAGCAGTACTTC
TRBV7-3	NA	TRBD1	TRBJ2-1	CASSSPTGGREQFF	TGTGCCAGCAGCTCACCTACAGGGGGACGGGAGCAGTTCTTC
TRBV2	NA	NA	TRBJ2-7	CASKSGLYEQYF	TGTGCCAGCAAATCTGGACTCTACGAGCAGTACTTC
TRBV28	NA	TRBD1	TRBJ1-5	CASSQGEDRVLDNQPQHF	TGTGCCAGCAGTCAGGGCGAGGACAGGGTTTTAGACAATCAGCCCCAGCATTTT
TRBV27	NA	NA	TRBJ1-5	CASSLREDQPQHF	TGTGCCAGCAGTTTACGAGAAGATCAGCCCCAGCATTTT
TRBV6-5	NA	NA	TRBJ1-2	CASETDYGYTF	TGTGCCAGCGAGACTGATTATGGCTACACCTTC
TRBV11-3	NA	NA	TRBJ2-3	CASSAAYGGDTDTQYF	TGTGCCAGCAGCGCGGCGTACGGAGGGGACACAGATACGCAGTATTTT
TRBV5-8	NA	NA	TRBJ2-6	CASSHRYSGANVLTF	TGTGCCAGCAGCCACAGGTACTCTGGGGCCAACGTCCTGACTTTC
TRBV30	NA	NA	TRBJ2-2	CAWSMVETGELFF	TGTGCCTGGAGTATGGTAGAAACCGGGGAGCTGTTTTTT
TRBV7-6	NA	NA	TRBJ2-7	CASSRDSAEQYF	TGTGCCAGCAGCCGAGATAGCGCCGAGCAGTACTTC
TRBV4-1	NA	NA	TRBJ1-2	CASSQVEPSYGYTF	TGCGCCAGCAGCCAAGTTGAACCGAGCTATGGCTACACCTTC
TRBV2	NA	NA	TRBJ1-5	CASSVQGTSNQPQHF	TGTGCCAGCAGCGTGCAGGGAACGAGCAATCAGCCCCAGCATTTT
TRBV10-3	NA	TRBD2	TRBJ2-7	CAISGTGTSGSYEQYF	TGTGCCATCAGCGGGACCGGGACTAGCGGATCCTACGAGCAGTACTTC
TRBV5-1	NA	TRBD1	TRBJ2-5	CASSFDREETQYF	TGCGCCAGCAGCTTCGACAGGGAAGAGACCCAGTACTTC
TRBV29-1	NA	NA	TRBJ1-2	CSAEQNYGYTF	TGCAGCGCGGAACAGAACTATGGCTACACCTTC
TRBV7-6	NA	NA	TRBJ1-3	CASSHATATTGNTIYF	TGTGCCAGCAGCCATGCGACAGCCACGACTGGAAACACCATATATTTT
TRBV6-5	NA	NA	TRBJ1-1	CASSYEQGRTEAFF	TGTGCCAGCAGTTACGAACAGGGAAGGACTGAAGCTTTCTTT
TRBV7-8	NA	NA	TRBJ2-7	CASSLRVVGSYEQYF	TGTGCCAGCAGCTTACGAGTCGTCGGTTCCTACGAGCAGTACTTC
TRBV19	NA	TRBD1	TRBJ2-2	CASSIGTANTGELFF	TGTGCCAGTAGTATTGGGACAGCCAACACCGGGGAGCTGTTTTTT
TRBV28	NA	TRBD1	TRBJ1-1	CASSSLTGEAFF	TGTGCCAGCAGTTCCCTGACAGGGGAAGCTTTCTTT
TRBV5-1	NA	NA	TRBJ2-1	CASSPLQGHNEQFF	TGCGCCAGCAGTCCCTTACAGGGCCACAATGAGCAGTTCTTC
TRBV27	NA	TRBD1	TRBJ1-2	CASSSGTGLRGYTF	TGTGCCAGCAGCTCTGGGACAGGTCTCCGCGGCTACACCTTC
TRBV18	few	NA	TRBJ2-3	CASSPGAVTDTQYF	TGTGCCAGCTCACCTGGGGCAGTCACAGATACGCAGTATTTT
TRBV28	NA	TRBD2	TRBJ2-7	CASSSPRLAGSYEQYF	TGTGCCAGCAGTTCCCCTAGACTAGCGGGTTCCTACGAGCAGTACTTC
TRBV29-1	NA	NA	TRBJ2-5	CSGRVGGPETQYF	TGCAGCGGTAGGGTAGGGGGTCCAGAGACCCAGTACTTC
TRBV19	NA	NA	TRBJ2-1	CASSIKGGNEQFF	TGTGCCAGTAGTATAAAAGGGGGCAATGAGCAGTTCTTC
TRBV3-1/TRBV3-2	NA	TRBD2	TRBJ2-7	CASSGLASYEQYF	TGTGCCAGCAGCGGACTAGCGTCCTACGAGCAGTACTTC
TRBV30	NA	NA	TRBJ1-2	CAWSVLGLKPGGYTF	TGTGCCTGGAGTGTACTAGGCCTTAAACCGGGTGGCTACACCTTC
TRBV7-9	NA	NA	TRBJ1-1	CASSFFPGVSTEAFF	TGTGCCAGCAGCTTTTTCCCAGGGGTGAGCACTGAAGCTTTCTTT
TRBV7-9	NA	NA	TRBJ2-7	CASSPTGTYEQYF	TGTGCCAGCAGCCCGACAGGTACCTACGAGCAGTACTTC
TRBV10-3	NA	NA	TRBJ2-1	CAIKAGPNNEQFF	TGTGCCATCAAGGCGGGTCCCAACAATGAGCAGTTCTTC
TRBV19	NA	TRBD1	TRBJ1-1	CASSGDRMNTEAFF	TGTGCCAGTAGCGGGGACAGAATGAACACTGAAGCTTTCTTT